This section outlines one T cell receptor (beta chain) sequence together with its context. Its target antigen remains unknown. Per-base quality was not reported, and no clone a single base away is much larger than it. In the prospective study, participants were roughly 18 to 89 years old, resided in approximately 22 geographic areas of the United States, and were enrolled through a virtual design. In the prospective study, cohorts were assigned on the basis of participant-reported clinical history obtained from a screening survey and a study questionnaire. Mobile phlebotomists in the prospective study collected whole blood, serum and a nasopharyngeal or oropharyngeal swab from every participant. Over a roughly 2-month period, participants in the prospective study had the option of providing additional blood draws and questionnaires. Before DNA extraction, prospective study blood samples were shipped either frozen or at room temperature.

The data originate from a study of blood T cell repertoires in COVID-19 (dated by TCRdb to 2019 to 2021). With respect to the entire study: Samples covering the acute and convalescent phases of COVID-19 were provided by collaborators in the United States, Italy and Spain. A de-identified subject ID, COVID-19 status, age in years and sex were almost always included in the sample metadata. The prospective study material was composed of cDNA or gDNA derived from T cells, B-cell-depleted T cells, or PBMCs. The repertoires were released in a freely available public database meant as a resource for research on the immune response to SARS-CoV-2. The dataset comprised deeply sampled blood TCRbeta repertoires from subjects exposed to, actively infected with, or recovered from COVID-19. Samples came from the ongoing ImmuneRACE study (first 160 participants) plus 1,254 subjects from 6 global collaborators. HLA class I and class II types, where available, came from metadata supplied by the sample provider rather than from assay-based typing.

TCRbeta CDR3 regions were amplified from genomic DNA using the immunoSEQ Assay, a bias-controlled multiplex PCR. In the original analysis: The number of nucleated cells in each sample was estimated by amplification of reference gene primers within the assay. To quantify the absolute abundance of each unique TCRbeta CDR3 rearrangement, sequence reads were collapsed and filtered. For each sample, productive Simpson clonality was calculated as the square root of Simpson's diversity index over productive rearrangements. Not all clones reach the TCRdb copy of this immuneACCESS table, which keeps in-frame sequences only. Checked studies attribute under half of the gap to unresolved V genes and leave the rest unexplained. Clone size and V and J calls were adopted from that table, with D and trimming inferred from the DNA. The table for this sample lists approximately 260,000 clones; about 91% of them were counted only once. Roughly 1.2% of the sample is held by the ten biggest clonotypes.

Results and caveats for the whole study, not just this receptor: The quantity of clinical and demographic metadata differed by source and by participant and was supplied without curation.

Clipping removes 0 bases from V and 4 bases from J, with 2 as the unmatched junction base count. Per the germline V gene, SGHRS is the CDR1 and YFSETQ is the CDR2. Reading from cysteine to phenylalanine, the CDR3 counts 15 amino acids. Only the CDR3 DNA stays, 45 bases, in frame from base 1. Sequenced: PBMCs or T cells enriched from blood (not recorded which). The chain employs TRBV5-1 and TRBJ2-5; 11 central nucleotides agree with TRBD2. The TCR was taken from a woman aged 40-49 years with acute COVID-19. The CDR3 in this case is CASSLVAGGLETQYF. The DNA is TGCGCCAGCAGCTTGGTAGCGGGAGGGTTAGAGACCCAGTACTTC.